A selection of T cell receptor beta chains follows, all from one sample in a study of cytomegalovirus exposure and HLA in healthy donors. The table came from immunoSEQ multiplex PCR; TCRdb's copy has only in-frame clones and leaves some out. The sample shows approximately 180,000 clones, about 81% of them seen only once. The sample was PBMCs. The receptors here all came from a young man in good health and CMV-seronegative. CDR3s leave out the opening cysteine and the closing phenylalanine or tryptophan. Fields, in order: J gene, V gene, CDR3 protein.

TRBJ2-7 | TRBV2 | ASGQGYEQY
TRBJ2-6 | TRBV5-1 | ASSLAGPGANVLT
TRBJ2-3 | TRBV19 | ATSGALTITDTQY
TRBJ2-7 | TRBV15 | ATSRDLPGRGYEQY
TRBJ2-3 | TRBV4-1 | ASSRERGLDTQY
TRBJ1-2 | TRBV28 | ASSFGQTGTGYT
TRBJ2-6 | TRBV4-2 | ASSSSPSSGANVLT
TRBJ2-7 | TRBV28 | ASSLPGGSSYEQY
TRBJ2-3 | TRBV14 | ASSQGLASDTQY
TRBJ2-7 | TRBV27 | ASSLSGSYEQY
TRBJ2-1 | TRBV19 | ASSIAGGRVGSYNEQF
TRBJ2-7 | TRBV7-9 | ASSSLSVTGSYEQY
TRBJ1-5 | TRBV5-5 | ASRMRLSSNQPQH
TRBJ1-5 | TRBV6-5 | ASSYDRGRGQPQH
TRBJ1-6 | TRBV7-9 | ASSLWRSSYNSPLH
TRBJ2-7 | TRBV10-3 | AISLVLSYEQY
TRBJ2-7 | TRBV30 | AGGARGDYEQY
TRBJ2-5 | TRBV19 | ASTDRGGETQY
TRBJ2-3 | TRBV5-8 | ASSTRLAATGDTQY
TRBJ1-4 | TRBV6-1 | ASSVRGLGEKLF
TRBJ2-7 | TRBV28 | ASSPNYRIYEQY
TRBJ1-4 | TRBV9 | ASSVGGGPKTGEKLF
TRBJ2-1 | TRBV7-7 | ASSLAPGQGNEQF
TRBJ2-1 | TRBV4-3 | ASSQDGTGGDEQF
TRBJ2-2 | TRBV4-3 | ASSQDRTSGRGTGELF
TRBJ1-2 | TRBV19 | ASRTGQSNYGYT
TRBJ2-7 | TRBV5-5 | ASSAYGGSLYEQY
TRBJ2-1 | TRBV11-3 | ASSKGQGWRGHEQF
TRBJ2-7 | TRBV5-1 | ASSWTSGGSYEQY
TRBJ2-7 | TRBV7-6 | ASSFGRGDEQY
TRBJ2-5 | TRBV7-9 | ASSLRSDQETQY
TRBJ2-1 | TRBV5-6 | ASSLTSGRLREQF
TRBJ2-7 | TRBV12-5 | ASGQQGREQY
TRBJ1-5 | TRBV27 | ASSSRWGNQPQH
TRBJ2-7 | TRBV4-2 | ASSQDLGSEQY
TRBJ2-5 | TRBV25-1 | ASSGLAGVLQETQY
TRBJ2-7 | TRBV9 | ASSVGSGGSYGEQY
TRBJ1-1 | TRBV11-1 | ASSLVQGAREAF
TRBJ1-1 | TRBV18 | ASSPAGLPNTEAF
TRBJ2-2 | TRBV11-3 | ASTSGSQETGELF
TRBJ2-1 | TRBV29-1 | SVSLAGGTYNEQF
TRBJ2-5 | TRBV6-5 | ASSSGPDDSDETQY